The 25 T cell receptor beta chains listed next were all sequenced from one sample in a study of response to subunit inactivated influenza vaccine. In TCRdb, the RT-PCR reads were re-called with MiXCR into one record per CDR3 protein. This sample has 800,000 to 1,000,000 distinct CDR3 sequences, with around 20% found just once. The material was PBMCs from blood, obtained about 5 days after vaccination. These TCRs come from a man aged 45-65 years who received an inactivated influenza vaccine.

The chain links TRBV12-3 or TRBV12-4 to TRBJ1-5; perhaps TRBD1 as D (5 bases). The CDR3 is 14 amino acids. The V end was cut by 4 bases, the J end by 4 bases, with 11 bases between. The CDR3 nucleotides are TGTGCCAGCAGTTCGGACACCCGTAATCAGCCCCAGCATTTT. Its protein product is CASSSDTRNQPQHF.

This clonotype showed up just a few times. The V call is TRBV4-2, the J call TRBJ2-3, with a tentative D call TRBD2 (6 bases). In germline, CDR1 is LGHNA, CDR2 YNFKEQ. The V end lost 4 bases, the J end lost 2 bases, and 16 bases lay between the germline ends. The length of the CDR3 is 16 residues. This CDR3 is CASSRGLPNPTDTQYF. The CDR3 DNA sequence: TGTGCCAGCAGCCGGGGACTGCCGAATCCCACAGATACGCAGTATTTT.

The table lists this clonotype with a few counts. The V call is TRBV28, the J call TRBJ1-6; D uncertain. Per germline, CDR1 MDHEN and CDR2 SYDVKM. The V gene lost 6 bases and the J gene lost 0 bases, with 15 bases spanning the gap. The CDR3 runs to 17 residues. The CDR3 DNA is TGTGCCAGCAGGCGGAACAAGGGAAGCTCCTATAATTCACCCCTCCACTTT. Amino acid sequence: CASRRNKGSSYNSPLHF.

The chain combines TRBV12-3 or TRBV12-4 with TRBJ1-1; no definite D call. Trimming removed 7 bases at V and 8 bases at J, with 17 bases between. This CDR3 spans 13 amino acids. The CDR3 sequence: CASTLRISSEAFF. DNA of the CDR3: TGTGCCAGCACCCTTAGAATTTCGTCGGAAGCTTTCTTT.

This clonotype has just a few counts. This chain links TRBV20-1 with TRBJ2-7, with 8 bases aligning to TRBD2. V gave up 1 base and J gave up 0 bases; unmatched junction bases: 5. The germline V gene encodes CDR1 DFQATT and CDR2 SNEGSKA (reference sequence). The CDR3 runs 15 residues. CDR3 region: CSARGPAGVSYEQYF. For the CDR3, the DNA is TGCAGTGCTAGAGGGCCAGCGGGAGTCTCCTACGAGCAGTACTTC.

The chain has TRBV6-1 and TRBJ2-1; TRBD1 or TRBD2 may be the D gene (5 bases each). CDR1 is MNHNS, CDR2 SASEGT, per germline. This CDR3 is built from 17 residues. V lost 6 bases and J 2 bases, leaving 20 bases between the germline ends. Here the CDR3 reads CASRQRMGTGPYNEQFF. The CDR3 DNA reads as TGTGCCAGCAGACAACGGATGGGGACGGGCCCCTACAATGAGCAGTTCTTC.

This chain uses TRBV4-3 with TRBJ2-5; 10 nucleotides line up with TRBD2. CDR3 size: 15 residues. Trimming took 0 bases from V and 9 from J; bases not matched to a gene: 7. Germline CDR1 reads LGHNA; CDR2 reads YSLEER. The DNA for the CDR3 is TGCGCCAGCAGCCAAGATACTAGCGGGGCGGGGTCCCAGTACTTC. Amino acids: CASSQDTSGAGSQYF.

This clonotype was picked up a small number of times. This rearrangement joins TRBV7-2 to TRBJ2-7, with 15 positions matching TRBD2. This CDR3 contains 15 residues. Germline CDR1 and CDR2: SGHTA and FQGNSA. Trimming cost V 4 bases and J 11 bases; bases outside gene matches: 9. CDR3 in amino acids: CASSSGVGLAGGKYF. In DNA form, the CDR3 reads TGTGCCAGCAGCTCCGGTGTCGGACTAGCGGGAGGGAAGTACTTC.

The chain has TRBV12-3 or TRBV12-4 and TRBJ2-5; D gene uncertain. Trimming stripped 4 bases from V and 1 base from J, with 10 bases between. The CDR3 has 14 amino acids. CDR3 in DNA: TGTGCCAGCAGTTACGGCCCCGGCCAAGAGACCCAGTACTTC. Protein sequence: CASSYGPGQETQYF.

The rearrangement links TRBV4-3 to TRBJ1-1; no firm D call. The CDR3 contains 15 residues. V lost 0 bases and J lost 4, with 12 bases in between. The germline CDR1 and CDR2 sequences are LGHNA and YSLEER. The CDR3 nucleotides are TGCGCCAGCAGCCAAGATTACCACGACTTCACTGAAGCTTTCTTT. Its protein is CASSQDYHDFTEAFF.

Ten or more counts support this clonotype. V is TRBV6-2 or TRBV6-3 and J is TRBJ2-7; TRBD1 matches at 9 bases. CDR3 length: 14 residues. Unmatched junction bases numbered 5, after V lost 6 bases and J lost 2 bases. The germline V gene encodes CDR1 MNHEY and CDR2 SVGEGT. In DNA, the CDR3 is TGTGCCAGCAGCCCCGACAGGGGGGCCTACGAGCAGTACTTC. It translates to CASSPDRGAYEQYF.

This chain joins TRBV28 and TRBJ2-1, with 9 positions matching TRBD1. Germline values: CDR1 MDHEN, CDR2 SYDVKM. The CDR3 is made up of 15 amino acids. Unmatched junction bases numbered 13, after V lost 10 bases and J lost 6 bases. DNA for the CDR3: TGTGCCACCGAGTTCGGGACAGGGAGGCGCAATGAGCAGTTCTTC. This gives the protein CATEFGTGRRNEQFF.

This rearrangement joins TRBV5-1 to TRBJ1-1, with 8 nucleotides matching TRBD1. The V gene's germline CDR1 is SGHRS and CDR2 YFSETQ. The CDR3 extends over 16 amino acids. V lost 2 bases and J lost 4; bases outside the gene matches: 10. DNA of the CDR3: TGCGCCAGCAGCTTTACCCCTCAGGGGGCGGGCACTGAAGCTTTCTTT. This gives the protein CASSFTPQGAGTEAFF.

The gene calls are TRBV20-1 and TRBJ2-1; D remains unclear. CDR1 and CDR2 (germline): DFQATT, SNEGSKA (reference sequence). CDR3 length: 11 residues. Between the trimmed V and J ends, which lost 3 bases and 5 bases, there was a span of 5 bases. CDR3 sequence: CSASFNNEQFF. Here the CDR3 DNA reads TGCAGTGCTAGTTTTAACAATGAGCAGTTCTTC.

The chain employs TRBV5-1 and TRBJ2-1; D is possibly TRBD1 (6 bases). Per germline, CDR1 SGHRS and CDR2 YFSETQ. V dropped 4 bases and J dropped 6 bases, with 8 bases sitting between them. This CDR3 spans 12 amino acids. CDR3 amino acids: CASSGDINEQFF. The CDR3 DNA follows: TGCGCCAGCAGCGGGGACATCAATGAGCAGTTCTTC.

This clonotype was detected only a few times. The J gene is TRBJ1-5, the V gene TRBV4-1; tentatively, D is TRBD1 (6 bases). CDR1 and CDR2 (germline): MGHRA, YSYEKL. V dropped 3 bases and J dropped 0 bases, with 15 bases sitting between them. The CDR3 runs 17 residues. The CDR3 protein is CASSQTPGQYSNQPQHF. CDR3 nucleotides: TGCGCCAGCAGCCAGACCCCGGGACAATATAGCAATCAGCCCCAGCATTTT.

This rearrangement joins TRBV18 to TRBJ1-3; tentative D call: TRBD1 (5 bases). The CDR3 contains 18 residues. CDR1 is KGHSH, CDR2 LQKENI, per germline. The germline V and J ends were trimmed by 3 bases and 0 bases, with 18 bases remaining between them. Written as DNA, the CDR3 is TGTGCCAGCTCACCCCCGGGACTTCGGGGCAGCTCTGGAAACACCATATATTTT. Its translation: CASSPPGLRGSSGNTIYF.

This clonotype has more than one count but fewer than ten. The chain links TRBV7-2 to TRBJ2-3; no definite D call. There are 13 residues in the CDR3. Trimming left V 8 bases short and J 3 bases short, with 12 bases between. Germline V gene data show CDR1 as SGHTA and CDR2 as FQGNSA. CDR3 bases: TGTGCCAGCGGAGATTGGATAACAGATACGCAGTATTTT. The encoded protein is CASGDWITDTQYF.

There are a few counts of this clonotype. This chain connects TRBV28 to TRBJ2-5; 9 nucleotides line up with TRBD2. V trimming: 4 bases; J trimming: 6 bases; junction bases outside the gene matches: 6. Germline loops: CDR1 MDHEN, CDR2 SYDVKM. CDR3 length equals 14 residues. CDR3 residues: CASSYLAGLQTQYF. In nucleotides, the CDR3 is TGTGCCAGCAGTTACCTAGCGGGACTGCAGACCCAGTACTTC.

This clonotype was found a few times. This sequence joins TRBV7-6 and TRBJ2-7; D is unclear. There are 15 residues in the CDR3. Germline V gene data show CDR1 as SGHVS and CDR2 as FNYEAQ. Trimming removed 1 base at V and 3 bases at J, with 13 bases between. The CDR3 DNA is TGTGCCAGCAGCTTAGGATCCCCAGCCATCTACGAGCAGTACTTC. It codes for CASSLGSPAIYEQYF.

J is TRBJ2-1 and V is TRBV6-2 or TRBV6-3, with D tentatively TRBD2 (5 bases). V gave up 2 bases and J gave up 0 bases, with 11 bases separating them. Germline CDR1 MNHEY, CDR2 SVGEGT. This CDR3 contains 16 residues. CDR3 in DNA: TGTGCCAGCAGTTACGTGGGGAGCCTCTCCTACAATGAGCAGTTCTTC. Its protein is CASSYVGSLSYNEQFF.

The sample holds a few counts of this clonotype. The V gene is TRBV4-2, the J gene TRBJ2-7; 10 nucleotides align to TRBD2. V dropped 4 bases and J dropped 2; count of bases not matched to a gene: 5. The germline CDR1 and CDR2 sequences are LGHNA and YNFKEQ. The CDR3 consists of 15 residues. CDR3: CASSPTLAGPYEQYF. The CDR3 DNA reads TGTGCCAGCAGCCCGACACTAGCGGGGCCCTACGAGCAGTACTTC.

The J gene is TRBJ2-7, the V gene TRBV11-2; D possibly corresponds to TRBD2 (5 bases). Germline V lookup: CDR1 SGHAT, CDR2 FQNNGV. Trimming took off 1 base at V and 1 base at J, with 11 bases between the two ends. The CDR3 totals 15 residues. CDR3 nucleotide sequence: TGTGCCAGCAGCTTAGTTATGGGAGAGTCCTACGAGCAGTACTTC. Translation: CASSLVMGESYEQYF.

This clonotype was seen only a few times. The chain employs TRBV20-1 and TRBJ1-5; D not certain. CDR1 and CDR2 from the germline V gene are DFQATT and SNEGSKA (reference sequence). V lost 2 bases and J 7 bases, leaving 12 bases between the germline ends. The CDR3 consists of 13 residues. CDR3 residues: CSARTGNEQPQHF. CDR3 DNA sequence: TGCAGTGCTAGAACGGGAAATGAACAGCCCCAGCATTTT.

The chain links TRBV5-1 to TRBJ2-7, with no clear D. V lost 4 bases and J 2 bases, leaving 10 bases between the germline ends. The CDR3 spans 13 residues. CDR1 and CDR2 (germline): SGHRS, YFSETQ. The CDR3 loop reads CASSGDFAYEQYF. CDR3 nucleotide sequence: TGCGCCAGCAGCGGGGATTTCGCCTACGAGCAGTACTTC. Full variable domain (outside the CDR3, taken from reference TRBV5-1 and TRBJ2-7): KAGVTQTPRYLIKTRGQQVTLSCSPISGHRSVSWYQQTPGQGLQFLFEYFSETQRNKGNFPGRFSGRQFSNSRSEMNVSTLELGDSALYLCASSGDFAYEQYFGPGTRLTVT.